This T cell receptor beta chain was recorded in a study of T cells in localized non-small cell lung cancer. Notes on the study in general: An association was observed between higher blood T cell density and longer overall survival.

About this clone: Its target is not known. This sample includes further DNA sequences coding for the same CDR3.

J was trimmed by 1 base and V by 7 bases; bases with no gene match: 4. This CDR3 comprises 14 residues. CDR1 and CDR2 from the germline V gene are MNHGY and SAAAGT. Produced via immunoSEQ multiplex PCR; TCRdb's table is partial and in-frame only. The sample lists roughly 1,200 clones; roughly 35% were seen once. The chain combines TRBV6-8 with TRBJ1-5, with TRBD1 matching over 7 bases. The sequencing here drew on lung tumor tissue, taken before any cancer treatment. This sequence was found in a male donor aged 60 or over with stage II squamous cell lung carcinoma. The CDR3 loop reads CASNPTGSNQPQHF. CDR3 bases: TGTGCCAGCAACCCGACAGGGAGCAATCAGCCCCAGCATTTT.